A single sample gave rise to the 23 T cell receptor beta chains below, sequenced in a study of T cells expressing NK-cell markers. TCRdb reprocessed the 5' RACE reads and keeps a single row for each CDR3 protein, giving no DNA. Its table records some 460,000 distinct CDR3 sequences. Sequencing was done on a sample of blood T cells: a sorted CD56 or NKG2C T cell subset, CD4+ or CD8+ T cells, or bulk PBMC T cells (not recorded which). The source is a woman between 45 and 60 years old in good health.

The chain links TRBV7-9 to TRBJ1-1; TCRdb's D call of TRBD1 is untestable without DNA. Germline loops: CDR1 SEHNR, CDR2 FQNEAQ (reference sequence). CDR3 size: 13 residues. CDR3: CASSAAGTGVAFF.

The V and J genes are TRBV6-2 or TRBV6-3 and TRBJ2-1; with no DNA, the TCRdb D assignment of TRBD2 cannot be verified. CDR3 length: 18 amino acids. Germline V gene sequence: CDR1 MNHEY, CDR2 SVGEGT. The CDR3 loop is CASSYTRGGSGSGNEQFF.

CDR3 sequence reads: CASSPREYYGYTF. This chain joins TRBV11-2 and TRBJ1-2; the D gene TCRdb calls, TRBD1, cannot be checked with no DNA. There are 13 residues in the CDR3. Germline V lookup: CDR1 SGHAT, CDR2 FQNNGV.

The chain links TRBV12-3 or TRBV12-4 to TRBJ2-1; TCRdb names TRBD2, which stays unverified in the absence of DNA. The CDR3 is 18 amino acids. The CDR3 reads CASKSSGRAPSSYNEQFF.

The J gene is TRBJ1-4, the V gene TRBV12-3 or TRBV12-4; TCRdb names TRBD1, which stays unverified in the absence of DNA. The CDR3 contains 18 residues. CDR3 region: CASSSSPGQGSNNEKLFF.

The chain couples TRBV4-1 to TRBJ1-2; TCRdb calls TRBD1, which cannot be checked without DNA. The CDR3 consists of 16 residues. The germline CDR1 and CDR2 sequences are MGHRA and YSYEKL. The CDR3 spells CASSQVSSTSPYGYTF.

The gene calls are TRBV2 and TRBJ2-7. Germline assignment: CDR1 SNHLY and CDR2 FYNNEI. This CDR3 region has 16 residues. CDR3 sequence: CASSFRVGYRTYEQYF.

The V gene is TRBV25-1, the J gene TRBJ1-1. This CDR3 has 11 residues. The V gene's germline CDR1 is MGHDK and CDR2 SYGVNS. The CDR3 loop reads CASSGFIEAFF.

This chain joins TRBV12-3 or TRBV12-4 and TRBJ1-1; lacking DNA, the TRBD1 call made by TCRdb goes unchecked. CDR3 size: 16 residues. CDR3 loop: CASILGGWGPGTEAFF.

The chain uses TRBV11-1 and TRBJ2-7. In germline, CDR1 is SGHAT, CDR2 FQDESV (reference sequence). The CDR3 length is 12 residues. CDR3 amino acids: CASSLFDYEQYF. Based on the CDR3 plus reference TRBV11-1 and TRBJ2-7, the full variable domain is EAEVAQSPRYKITEKSQAVAFWCDPISGHATLYWYRQILGQGPELLVQFQDESVVDDSQLPKDRFSAERLKGVDSTLKIQPAELGDSAMYLCASSLFDYEQYFGPGTRLTVT.

J is TRBJ1-5 and V is TRBV12-3 or TRBV12-4; TCRdb's D call, TRBD1, is unchecked because there is no DNA. This CDR3 comprises 14 residues. The CDR3 reads CASNNRGWNQPQHF.

CDR3: CASKGQGDSETQYF. The chain uses TRBV27 and TRBJ2-5; TCRdb proposes TRBD1, but this gene call is untestable without DNA. Germline V CDR1 and CDR2: MNHEY, SMNVEV (reference sequence). The CDR3 runs 14 residues.

The rearrangement uses TRBV3-1 and TRBJ2-2. The length of the CDR3 is 13 residues. Germline assignment: CDR1 LGHDT and CDR2 YNNKEL (reference sequence). The CDR3 protein is CASSQDDRGELFF.

The V and J genes are TRBV11-3 and TRBJ2-3; TCRdb proposes TRBD2, but this gene call is untestable without DNA. The CDR3 loop spans 15 amino acids. Germline V lookup: CDR1 SGHNT, CDR2 YENEEA. This chain's CDR3 is CASSSGSGSADTQYF.

The J gene is TRBJ2-3, the V gene TRBV21-1; lacking DNA, the TRBD2 call made by TCRdb goes unchecked. TRBV21-1 is noted as a pseudogene. CDR3 length equals 17 residues. The CDR3 here is CASTPKLASGSSYTQYF.

This chain joins TRBV7-9 and TRBJ2-2. In germline, CDR1 is SEHNR, CDR2 FQNEAQ (reference sequence). The CDR3 is made up of 13 amino acids. The CDR3 sequence is CASRVSAAEELFF. Based on the CDR3 plus reference TRBV7-9 and TRBJ2-2, the full variable domain is DTGVSQNPRHKITKRGQNVTFRCDPISEHNRLYWYRQTLGQGPEFLTYFQNEAQLEKSRLLSDRFSAERPKGSFSTLEIQRTEQGDSAMYLCASRVSAAEELFFGEGSRLTVL.

The chain links TRBV20-1 to TRBJ1-4. The CDR3 length is 14 residues. CDR1 and CDR2 (germline): DFQATT, SNEGSKA (reference sequence). The CDR3 reads CSARVSGFNEKLFF.

V gene TRBV6-6 combines with J gene TRBJ1-6. Germline CDR1 and CDR2: MNHNY and SVGAGI (reference sequence). The CDR3 runs 15 residues. The CDR3 spells CASSYSGFNNSPLHF.

The chain links TRBV11-2 to TRBJ2-3. Germline V gives CDR1 SGHAT, CDR2 FQNNGV. The CDR3 has 15 residues. The chain's CDR3 is CASSRTSTSPDTQYF.

The V call is TRBV5-1, the J call TRBJ2-1; TCRdb's D gene call, TRBD2, goes unchecked for lack of DNA. CDR1 is SGHRS and CDR2 is YFSETQ in the germline V gene. CDR3 size: 15 residues. CDR3 in amino acids: CASSFGLRIHNEQFF.

V is TRBV4-1 and J is TRBJ2-1; the TCRdb D gene call, TRBD2, has no DNA to confirm it. This CDR3 is 20 amino acids long. Germline loops: CDR1 MGHRA, CDR2 YSYEKL. The CDR3 sequence is CASSQAGTSGRKSSYNEQFF.

The J gene is TRBJ2-3, the V gene TRBV5-1; as DNA is missing, the TRBD1 call by TCRdb cannot be tested. The CDR3 has 16 amino acids. Germline-derived CDR1 and CDR2 are SGHRS and YFSETQ. The CDR3 sequence: CASSLSGRETGDTQYF.

V gene TRBV24-1 combines with J gene TRBJ2-1; lacking DNA, the TRBD2 call made by TCRdb goes unchecked. Germline V gene lookup returns CDR1 KGHDR and CDR2 SFDVKD. This CDR3 comprises 17 residues. CDR3 protein: CATSDLPGVAGDNEQFF.